Each of the 4 T cell receptor beta chains below was sequenced from the same sample in a study of monozygotic twins with inflammatory bowel disease. TCRdb reanalyzed the 5' RACE reads, giving one entry per CDR3 protein sequence and no DNA. The listing contains 400,000 to 500,000 distinct CDR3 sequences. The sample consisted of blood. The receptors stem from a human donor with ulcerative colitis or Crohn's disease, or a healthy co-twin of an affected twin (not recorded which).

The chain carries TRBV6-1 and TRBJ1-1; TCRdb's D gene call, TRBD1, goes unchecked for lack of DNA. The CDR3 covers 15 residues. The germline gives CDR1 MNHNS, CDR2 SASEGT. This CDR3 reads CASSGQGARNTEAFF.

V usage is TRBV20-1 and J usage is TRBJ2-3. Germline V lookup: CDR1 DFQATT, CDR2 SNEGSKA (reference sequence). CDR3 size: 14 residues. CDR3 sequence reads: CSAANTKGTDTQYF.

Here the CDR3 reads CAWSGPGNTIYF. This chain uses TRBV30 with TRBJ1-3. Germline CDR1 GTSNPN, CDR2 SVGIG (reference sequence). There are 12 residues in the CDR3.

The rearrangement links TRBV20-1 to TRBJ2-3; TCRdb indicates TRBD1, and absent DNA this call remains unverified. The germline V gene has CDR1 DFQATT and CDR2 SNEGSKA (reference sequence). This CDR3 is 15 amino acids long. The CDR3 is CSAEDRGRSTDTQYF.